Shown below are 15 T cell receptor beta chains from a single sample sequenced in a study of T cell responses to AZD1222 COVID-19 vaccine (dated by TCRdb to the early 2020s). Receptor libraries were prepared by the immunoSEQ multiplex PCR assay. TCRdb mirrors the immuneACCESS table, restricted to in-frame sequences. Some clones are absent from its copies; in checked studies, under half trace to an unresolved V gene, and the reason for the others is unknown. The sample profile shows about 110,000 clones; over 80% of them were found once. Jointly, the top ten make up approximately 9.3% of the sample. According to the study, the label for this sample's time point signals: about 28 days (+/-7) after the second vaccine dose. The material was peripheral blood, obtained 28 days after the second AZD1222 dose. The receptor set was obtained from an adult who received the AZD1222 COVID-19 vaccine.

The chain carries TRBV19 and TRBJ1-4, with unresolved D. The V gene lost 3 bases and the J gene lost 14 bases, with 19 bases spanning the gap. This CDR3 is 14 amino acids long. CDR1 is LNHDA, CDR2 SQIVND, per germline (reference sequence). The CDR3 region is CASSIVGESERLFF. In DNA form, the CDR3 reads TGTGCCAGTAGTATCGTCGGGGAATCGGAGCGGCTGTTTTTT.

This chain links TRBV25-1 with TRBJ1-3; perhaps TRBD1 as D (6 bases). Deletions cut 5 bases from V and 0 bases from J, with 8 bases between. The CDR3 extends over 14 amino acids. Germline V CDR1 and CDR2: MGHDK, SYGVNS. CDR3 amino acids: CASSPGDSGNTIYF. CDR3 DNA: TGTGCCAGCAGTCCAGGGGACTCTGGAAACACCATATATTTT.

V and J are TRBV19 and TRBJ1-4; D gene unclear. The ends were cut back, 3 bases at V and 6 bases at J, with 8 bases in the middle. Germline-derived CDR1 and CDR2 are LNHDA and SQIVND (reference sequence). CDR3 size: 13 residues. The CDR3 spells CASSIGSYEKLFF. CDR3 sequence (DNA): TGTGCCAGTAGTATCGGCAGCTATGAAAAACTGTTTTTT.

The rearrangement joins TRBV6-5 to TRBJ1-5; possible D gene TRBD1, 5 bases. Germline V lookup: CDR1 MNHEY, CDR2 SVGAGI. This CDR3 has 15 residues. Trimming took 2 bases from V and 8 from J, leaving 16 bases between them. Here the CDR3 reads CASSYRRGDYEPQHF. CDR3 coding DNA: TGTGCCAGCAGTTACCGCCGGGGGGACTACGAGCCCCAGCATTTT.

The J gene is TRBJ2-3, the V gene TRBV6-2 or TRBV6-3; TRBD1 matches at 8 bases. CDR1 is MNHEY, CDR2 SVGEGT, per germline. Unmatched junction bases numbered 9, after V lost 4 bases and J lost 3 bases. The length of the CDR3 is 16 residues. The CDR3 reads CASSSRIDRGTDTQYF. CDR3 sequence (DNA): TGTGCCAGCAGTTCCCGTATAGACAGGGGAACAGATACGCAGTATTTT.

The chain is built from TRBV27 and TRBJ2-3; D not resolved. The length of the CDR3 is 13 residues. Trimming took off 4 bases at V and 6 bases at J, with 11 bases between the two ends. CDR1 and CDR2 (germline): MNHEY, SMNVEV (reference sequence). CDR3 in amino acids: CASSSPRYDTQYF. CDR3 nucleotides: TGTGCCAGCAGTTCTCCCCGGTACGATACGCAGTATTTT.

The chain has TRBV7-9 and TRBJ2-2; 12 nucleotides match TRBD1. Germline V gives CDR1 SEHNR, CDR2 FQNEAQ (reference sequence). CDR3 length equals 18 residues. Trimming at V came to 4 bases and at J to 0 bases, leaving 6 bases not matched to a gene. The chain's CDR3 is CASSWPGQGAPNTGELFF. CDR3 sequence (DNA): TGTGCCAGCAGCTGGCCGGGACAGGGGGCCCCGAACACCGGGGAGCTGTTTTTT.

The CDR3 nucleotides read TGCGCCAGCAGCTCAGGACAGGGTTACGCCGGGGAGCTGTTTTTT. Protein product: CASSSGQGYAGELFF. This rearrangement joins TRBV5-1 to TRBJ2-2, with TRBD1 matching over 8 bases. Germline values: CDR1 SGHRS, CDR2 YFSETQ. The CDR3 has 15 residues. V was pared by 3 bases and J by 6 bases, with 7 bases of the junction left unmatched.

As DNA, the CDR3 is TGTGCCAGCAGAACTAGCGGGAGTTCCGAGCAGTACTTC. Translating it yields CASRTSGSSEQYF. The chain combines TRBV27 with TRBJ2-7, with 11 bases fitting TRBD2. The CDR3 contains 13 residues. Germline V gives CDR1 MNHEY, CDR2 SMNVEV (reference sequence). V gave up 6 bases and J gave up 6 bases; unmatched junction bases: 4.

This chain uses TRBV20-1 with TRBJ1-1; no clear D. CDR3 length: 14 residues. Trimming cost V 3 bases and J 1 base, with 12 bases left between them. Germline CDR1 and CDR2: DFQATT and SNEGSKA (reference sequence). CDR3 nucleotide sequence: TGCAGTGCTAGTAGAGATGGAGGGAACACTGAAGCTTTCTTT. It codes for CSASRDGGNTEAFF.

The chain has TRBV21-1 and TRBJ2-5; TRBD1 is taken as the D call from the table, unchecked against the DNA. TRBV21-1 is a pseudogene segment. The CDR3 loop spans 15 amino acids. This chain's CDR3 is CASSKGPTGEETQYF. DNA of the CDR3: TGTGCCAGCAGCAAAGGGCCTACAGGGGAAGAGACCCAGTACTTC.

V gene TRBV28 combines with J gene TRBJ2-7; 8 bases map to TRBD1. Germline V gene data show CDR1 as MDHEN and CDR2 as SYDVKM. With 5 bases clipped from V and 6 bases from J, the junction kept 12 bases outside the gene matches. This CDR3 region has 15 residues. CDR3 sequence: CASSITGTGTGEQYF. DNA of the CDR3: TGTGCCAGCAGTATCACCGGGACAGGTACCGGCGAGCAGTACTTC.

The J gene is TRBJ1-5, the V gene TRBV6-5; D is undetermined. The CDR3 length is 13 residues. With 2 bases removed from V and 5 bases from J, the gap between germline ends came to 7 bases. Germline values: CDR1 MNHEY, CDR2 SVGAGI. As DNA, the CDR3 is TGTGCCAGCAGTTACGAGAGGGATCAGCCCCAGCATTTT. Its translation is CASSYERDQPQHF.

The chain has TRBV7-2 and TRBJ2-1; 14 bases line up with TRBD2. V lost 1 base, J lost 8 bases, and 4 bases stayed unmatched. The CDR3 is 16 residues long. CDR1 is SGHTA, CDR2 FQGNSA, per germline. The CDR3: CASSLEGTSGSYEQFF. DNA of the CDR3: TGTGCCAGCAGCTTAGAGGGGACTAGCGGGAGCTATGAGCAGTTCTTC.

This chain uses TRBV5-4 with TRBJ1-2, with no clear D. CDR1 is SGHNT and CDR2 is YYREEE in the germline V gene (reference sequence). V lost 3 bases to trimming and J lost 5 bases, with 20 bases between them. The CDR3 covers 16 residues. The CDR3 sequence is CASSSGPDSGVYGYTF. In DNA form, the CDR3 reads TGTGCCAGCAGCTCTGGGCCGGACTCTGGGGTTTATGGCTACACCTTC. The full variable domain, rest sourced from reference TRBV5-4 and TRBJ1-2, is ETGVTQSPTHLIKTRGQQVTLRCSSQSGHNTVSWYQQALGQGPQFIFQYYREEENGRGNFPPRFSGLQFPNYSSELNVNALELDDSALYLCASSSGPDSGVYGYTFGSGTRLTVV.